The next 27 T cell receptor beta chains were all read from a single sample in a study of T-cell reconstitution after alpha-beta-depleted transplantation in children. The TCRbeta library incorporated unique molecular identifiers. In TCRdb, the PCR reads were re-called with MiXCR into one record per CDR3 protein. In the table there are 150,000 to 200,000 distinct CDR3 sequences, 13% to 15% of which are singletons. The sequenced sample was PBMCs from the stem cell graft donor, obtained from the stem cell graft. The receptors here all came from a human donor who donated a stem cell graft to a child with acute lymphoblastic leukemia.

This clonotype was counted many times. The chain links TRBV29-1 to TRBJ2-3; D unresolved. Deletions cut 5 bases from V and 0 bases from J, with 18 bases between. CDR3 length equals 16 residues. CDR1 and CDR2 from the germline V gene are SQVTM and ANQGSEA. The CDR3 loop is CSVSFRVQRSTDTQYF. The CDR3 DNA is TGCAGCGTTAGTTTCCGGGTCCAAAGAAGCACAGATACGCAGTATTTT.

This clonotype was seen only a few times. The chain has TRBV5-6 and TRBJ2-2; 7 bases match TRBD1. The CDR3 consists of 17 residues. Germline trimming cut 4 bases from V and 3 bases from J; bases unmatched to any gene: 12. The germline CDR1 and CDR2 sequences are SGHDT and YYEEEE. CDR3 nucleotides: TGTGCCAGCAGCCCCCGGTCGACAGGGAGCTACACCGGGGAGCTGTTTTTT. Protein product: CASSPRSTGSYTGELFF.

This clonotype was found many times. The genes are TRBV3-1 and TRBJ2-7, with D perhaps given as TRBD1 or TRBD2 (5 bases each). V was shortened by 4 bases and J by 1 base, with 17 bases between the two germline ends. CDR1 and CDR2 (germline): LGHDT, YNNKEL (reference sequence). The CDR3 loop spans 16 amino acids. This CDR3 is CASSLRGTYPSYEQYF. In DNA form, the CDR3 reads TGTGCCAGCAGCCTGAGGGGAACCTATCCTTCCTACGAGCAGTACTTC.

This clonotype was detected a few times. This chain connects TRBV28 to TRBJ2-1, with D unclear. V was trimmed by 10 bases and J by 4 bases, leaving 11 bases between them. This CDR3 has 12 residues. Germline-derived CDR1 and CDR2 are MDHEN and SYDVKM. CDR3 nucleotide sequence: TGTGCCACTAATGAGGATTACAATGAGCAGTTCTTC. Translating it yields CATNEDYNEQFF.

This clonotype showed up many times. V is TRBV6-5 and J is TRBJ2-5; perhaps TRBD2 as D (5 bases). This CDR3 has 12 residues. Per the germline V gene, CDR1 is MNHEY and CDR2 is SVGAGI. V lost 5 bases and J 5 bases, leaving 9 bases between the germline ends. The CDR3 loop reads CASSHGGETQYF. CDR3 coding DNA: TGTGCCAGCAGTCATGGCGGGGAGACCCAGTACTTC.

This clonotype came up many times. The J gene is TRBJ1-6, the V gene TRBV4-1; 7 positions agree with TRBD1. Germline V gives CDR1 MGHRA, CDR2 YSYEKL. The V and J ends lost 0 bases and 7 bases, in that order; junction bases with no gene match: 12. The CDR3 is made up of 18 amino acids. Here the CDR3 reads CASSQEPGGGDRNSPLHF. In DNA form, the CDR3 reads TGCGCCAGCAGCCAAGAACCAGGAGGCGGGGACAGAAATTCACCCCTCCACTTT.

Worth noting for this clonotype: This could be a read error, since a much larger clone is one nucleotide away. V gene TRBV5-1 combines with J gene TRBJ1-1, with D perhaps matching TRBD1 (5 bases). Trimming stripped 3 bases from V and 7 bases from J, with 13 bases between. This CDR3 is 13 amino acids long. Germline V gene lookup returns CDR1 SGHRS and CDR2 YFSETQ. The CDR3, as DNA: TGCGCCAGCAGCTCTCAGGGTGACATTGAAGCTTTCTTT. This gives the protein CASSSQGDIEAFF.

This clonotype was detected ten times or more. The chain links TRBV27 to TRBJ2-7; TRBD2 matches 8 bases. The CDR3 is 16 amino acids. The V and J ends lost 4 bases and 2 bases, in that order; junction bases with no gene match: 10. The germline gives CDR1 MNHEY, CDR2 SMNVEV (reference sequence). CDR3 residues: CASSYGRGDEAYEQYF. The CDR3 nucleotides read TGTGCCAGCAGTTATGGGCGGGGGGACGAGGCCTACGAGCAGTACTTC.

This clonotype was recorded many times. The chain employs TRBV24-1 and TRBJ2-7; 9 nucleotides align to TRBD1. Per the germline V gene, CDR1 is KGHDR and CDR2 is SFDVKD. There are 15 residues in the CDR3. V was clipped by 3 bases and J by 5 bases; unmatched bases: 7. The CDR3 protein is CATSDPRTGVNEQYF. The CDR3, as DNA: TGTGCCACCAGTGATCCGCGGACAGGGGTTAACGAGCAGTACTTC.

There are many counts of this clonotype. The chain recombines TRBV12-3 or TRBV12-4 with TRBJ2-1; 9 nucleotides align to TRBD2. V lost 6 bases to trimming and J lost 6 bases; unmatched junction nucleotides: 12. The CDR3 is made up of 16 amino acids. For the CDR3, the DNA is TGTGCCAGCAGAAGGCTTGGCGGGAGGGCCCCCAATGAGCAGTTCTTC. This encodes CASRRLGGRAPNEQFF.

This clonotype was seen ten or more times. The chain is built from TRBV24-1 and TRBJ2-1; TRBD2 matches 16 bases. The germline CDR1 and CDR2 sequences are KGHDR and SFDVKD. V shed 6 bases and J 0 bases; nucleotides not matched to a gene: 10. The CDR3 sequence is 20 residues long. CDR3 protein: CATSTGLAGGRGGSYNEQFF. In DNA form, the CDR3 reads TGTGCCACCAGTACGGGACTAGCGGGAGGGCGGGGAGGCTCCTACAATGAGCAGTTCTTC.

Ten or more counts support this clonotype. The chain combines TRBV7-2 with TRBJ2-1, with 12 bases matching TRBD2. V lost 6 bases, J lost 7 bases, and 13 bases stayed unmatched. This CDR3 is built from 17 residues. The germline V gene encodes CDR1 SGHTA and CDR2 FQGNSA. DNA for the CDR3: TGTGCCAGCAGAGGTAACAAACTAGCGGGAGGTCAGAATGAGCAGTTCTTC. Translated, it gives CASRGNKLAGGQNEQFF.

This clonotype was picked up many times. The genes are TRBV27 and TRBJ1-3; D gene ambiguous. The CDR3 runs to 13 residues. Trimming removed 10 bases at V and 0 bases at J, with 10 bases between. CDR1 MNHEY and CDR2 SMNVEV come from the germline V gene (reference sequence). The CDR3 DNA follows: TGTGCCACTCAAGGGAGCTCTGGAAACACCATATATTTT. Translation gives CATQGSSGNTIYF.

Comments on this clonotype: This sequence may be a read error, since a much larger clone differs from it by one base. The chain uses TRBV5-1 and TRBJ1-1, with D unclear. Germline assignment: CDR1 SGHRS and CDR2 YFSETQ. This CDR3 contains 15 residues. The CDR3 DNA reads TGCGCCAGCAGCTTTACTCCAGGCCTGAACACTGACGCTTTCTTT. Translated, it gives CASSFTPGLNTDAFF.

Concerning this clonotype itself: The germline gene is not matched at one end of the junction; a read error may be the cause. The V call is TRBV7-9, the J call TRBJ2-6; a weak D match, TRBD2 (6 bases). The CDR3 runs 16 residues. CDR1 is SEHNR, CDR2 FQNEAQ, per germline (reference sequence). CDR3 region: CASSHPGGSGANGLTF. Written as DNA, the CDR3 is TGTGCCAGCAGCCACCCTGGAGGGAGTGGGGCCAACGGCCTGACTTTC.

On this clonotype: A read error is possible here, since a much larger clone lies one base away. The chain links TRBV12-3 or TRBV12-4 to TRBJ1-1; D is undetermined. V was cut by 5 bases and J by 3 bases, with 16 bases left in between. The CDR3 is 15 residues long. CDR3: CASSPSRGLHTEAFF. As DNA, the CDR3 is TGTGCCAGCAGTCCAAGCAGAGGGTTGCACACTGAAGCTTTCTTT.

This chain connects TRBV5-1 to TRBJ2-1; 12 bases line up with TRBD2. CDR1 is SGHRS, CDR2 YFSETQ, per germline. CDR3 size: 18 residues. Trimming at V came to 7 bases and at J to 0 bases, leaving 11 bases not matched to a gene. In nucleotides, the CDR3 is TGCGCCAGCGGGCGCGGACTAGCGGGATCGAGCTCCTACAATGAGCAGTTCTTC. Residues: CASGRGLAGSSSYNEQFF.

This clonotype was counted at least ten times. The V and J genes are TRBV12-3 or TRBV12-4 and TRBJ2-3, with 8 positions matching TRBD2. Trimming at V came to 5 bases and at J to 3 bases, leaving 16 bases not matched to a gene. CDR3 length: 18 amino acids. CDR3: CASSHPPGRGGRTDTQYF. In DNA form, the CDR3 reads TGTGCCAGCAGTCATCCCCCCGGTCGGGGGGGCCGTACAGATACGCAGTATTTT.

This clonotype was observed at least ten times. V usage is TRBV29-1 and J usage is TRBJ2-1; 8 bases agree with TRBD1. The CDR3 is 14 residues long. Germline V CDR1 and CDR2: SQVTM, ANQGSEA. V shed 3 bases, J shed 9 bases, and the junction held 10 bases outside the gene matches. CDR3 sequence reads: CSVDPSDRGGEQFF. The CDR3 DNA sequence: TGCAGCGTTGATCCCTCCGACAGGGGAGGTGAGCAGTTCTTC.

This clonotype was seen ten or more times. The J gene is TRBJ1-3, the V gene TRBV5-1, with a tentative D call TRBD1 (6 bases). Germline loops: CDR1 SGHRS, CDR2 YFSETQ. The CDR3 is 16 residues long. V lost 0 bases and J lost 0, with 10 bases in between. The chain's CDR3 is CASSLVGQISGNTIYF. The CDR3 coding sequence is TGCGCCAGCAGCTTGGTAGGACAGATCTCTGGAAACACCATATATTTT.

This clonotype was seen at least ten times. The rearrangement uses TRBV7-2 and TRBJ2-6; no definite D call. CDR1 is SGHTA and CDR2 is FQGNSA in the germline V gene. Trimming pared 4 bases from V and 0 bases from J, leaving 10 bases between. The CDR3 extends over 16 amino acids. Written as DNA, the CDR3 is TGTGCCAGCAGCTCCGTTGAGTACTCTGGGGCCAACGTCCTGACTTTC. Translating it yields CASSSVEYSGANVLTF.

This clonotype was seen many times. The chain uses TRBV18 and TRBJ2-1; D is unclear. Germline V gives CDR1 KGHSH, CDR2 LQKENI. The CDR3 is 13 amino acids. Deletions cut 0 bases from V and 3 bases from J, with 3 bases between. This CDR3 is CASSPPSYNEQFF. In DNA, the CDR3 is TGTGCCAGCTCACCACCGAGCTACAATGAGCAGTTCTTC.

This clonotype has ten or more counts. This sequence joins TRBV10-3 and TRBJ2-5, with TRBD1 identical over 7 bases. This CDR3 spans 15 amino acids. Germline lookup yields CDR1 ENHRY and CDR2 SYGVKD. Germline trimming cut 0 bases from V and 1 base from J; bases unmatched to any gene: 2. CDR3 nucleotides: TGTGCCATCAGTGAGTCGGGACAGATCCAAGAGACCCAGTACTTC. It yields the protein CAISESGQIQETQYF.

This clonotype was counted ten times or more. The gene calls are TRBV5-1 and TRBJ2-1; unclear D gene. Trimming removed 4 bases from V and 2 bases from J, with 13 bases in between. Per the germline V gene, CDR1 is SGHRS and CDR2 is YFSETQ. CDR3 length: 15 amino acids. The CDR3 DNA is TGCGCCAGCAGCCCGGGTGAGTCCCCCTACAATGAGCAGTTCTTC. It translates to CASSPGESPYNEQFF.

This clonotype was observed a handful of times. This sequence joins TRBV5-1 and TRBJ2-7; D is unclear. Looked up from germline, CDR1 is SGHRS and CDR2 is YFSETQ. The CDR3 loop spans 14 amino acids. Trimming shortened V by 0 bases and J by 2 bases, and 9 bases separated the two germline ends. CDR3 coding DNA: TGCGCCAGCAGCTTGGCGGCAGCCGCCTACGAGCAGTACTTC. Protein sequence: CASSLAAAAYEQYF.

The chain links TRBV20-1 to TRBJ2-2; TRBD2 agrees at 7 bases. The CDR3 consists of 15 residues. CDR1 and CDR2 from the germline V gene are DFQATT and SNEGSKA (reference sequence). Trimming cost V 6 bases and J 6 bases; bases outside gene matches: 13. This CDR3 is CSARKLGGYAGELFF. CDR3 bases: TGCAGTGCGAGGAAACTGGGAGGGTACGCCGGGGAGCTGTTTTTT.

This clonotype was counted ten times or more. The chain's CDR3 is CASSLPGGPLHF. The CDR3 DNA is TGTGCCAGCAGTTTGCCAGGGGGGCCCCTCCACTTT. The chain links TRBV27 to TRBJ1-6; 7 bases fit TRBD1. Trimming at V came to 3 bases and at J to 13 bases, leaving 3 bases not matched to a gene. Per the germline V gene, CDR1 is MNHEY and CDR2 is SMNVEV (reference sequence). CDR3 length: 12 residues.